Each of the 13 T cell receptor beta chains below was sequenced from the same sample in a study of cytomegalovirus exposure and HLA in healthy donors (dated by TCRdb to 2016 to 2017). The protocol used for the library was the immunoSEQ multiplex PCR assay. For the multiplex PCR, a mixture combining 60 forward primers for TCR Vbeta segments and 13 reverse primers for TCR Jbeta segments was used. TCRdb provides this immuneACCESS table in a form limited to in-frame rearrangements. Some clones are lacking; in checked studies, under half of them reflect an unresolved V gene, and why the rest are absent is not known. A total of around 140,000 clones appear in this sample, around 82% of them only once. The ten largest clones add up to about 6.6% of the sample. The sequencing sample was made of PBMCs. Receptor source: a woman in her thirties or forties in good health and CMV-seropositive.

V is TRBV6-5 and J is TRBJ1-2, with a weak D call TRBD1 (5 bases). CDR3 length: 15 residues. With 0 bases removed from V and 4 bases from J, the gap between germline ends came to 12 bases. The germline CDR1 and CDR2 sequences are MNHEY and SVGAGI. This CDR3 is CASSYSQGQGYGYTF. The CDR3 DNA follows: TGTGCCAGCAGTTACTCGCAAGGGCAGGGCTATGGCTACACCTTC.

The chain links TRBV5-5 to TRBJ2-5; D not resolved. The CDR3 sequence is 13 residues long. The V end lost 1 base, the J end lost 2 bases, and 6 bases lay between the germline ends. Germline CDR1 and CDR2: SGHKS and YYEKEE (reference sequence). The CDR3 is CASSLQDQETQYF. The DNA of the CDR3 is TGTGCCAGCAGCTTGCAGGATCAAGAGACCCAGTACTTC. Full variable domain (outside the CDR3, taken from reference TRBV5-5 and TRBJ2-5): DAGVTQSPTHLIKTRGQQVTLRCSPISGHKSVSWYQQVLGQGPQFIFQYYEKEERGRGNFPDRFSARQFPNYSSELNVNALLLGDSALYLCASSLQDQETQYFGPGTRLLVL.

This clone was counted between two and nine times. This chain connects TRBV4-1 to TRBJ2-1; TRBD2 matches at 7 bases. V was pared by 0 bases and J by 4 bases, with 9 bases of the junction left unmatched. Germline V gene sequence: CDR1 MGHRA, CDR2 YSYEKL. CDR3 length: 17 amino acids. CDR3 region: CASSQDLEASGYNEQFF. Here the CDR3 DNA reads TGCGCCAGCAGCCAAGATTTAGAGGCTAGCGGATACAATGAGCAGTTCTTC.

V gene TRBV2 combines with J gene TRBJ1-4, with D unclear. CDR1 is SNHLY, CDR2 FYNNEI, per germline. The V end lost 8 bases, the J end lost 4 bases, and 11 bases lay between the germline ends. CDR3 length: 13 residues. The CDR3 DNA is TGTGCCAGCCAGACATCTTATAATGAAAAACTGTTTTTT. Translated, it gives CASQTSYNEKLFF.

The chain has TRBV2 and TRBJ2-7, with D tentatively TRBD2 (5 bases). The germline V and J ends were trimmed by 6 bases and 8 bases, with 20 bases remaining between them. The germline gives CDR1 SNHLY, CDR2 FYNNEI. The CDR3 consists of 14 residues. The DNA of the CDR3 is TGTGCCAGCAGGGTTCACGGGAACACCGACCAGCAGTACTTC. Translated: CASRVHGNTDQQYF.

J is TRBJ2-7 and V is TRBV6-5; tentative D call: TRBD1 (6 bases). Trimming left V 5 bases short and J 0 bases short, with 11 bases between. The CDR3 runs to 14 residues. Per the germline V gene, CDR1 is MNHEY and CDR2 is SVGAGI. The CDR3 DNA sequence: TGTGCCAGCAGTGGAAGGGGGAGCTCCTACGAGCAGTACTTC. Translation gives CASSGRGSSYEQYF.

The gene calls are TRBV7-2 and TRBJ1-1; D gene uncertain. The CDR3 runs to 16 residues. Trimming stripped 7 bases from V and 4 bases from J, with 22 bases between. In germline, CDR1 is SGHTA, CDR2 FQGNSA. CDR3 residues: CASNPGSAVAPTEAFF. CDR3 DNA sequence: TGTGCCAGCAACCCAGGCTCAGCCGTTGCGCCCACTGAAGCTTTCTTT.

V gene TRBV7-9 combines with J gene TRBJ2-5; the match to TRBD2 covers 7 bases. This CDR3 region has 15 residues. Germline values: CDR1 SEHNR, CDR2 FQNEAQ (reference sequence). V dropped 5 bases and J dropped 4; count of bases not matched to a gene: 10. This CDR3 is CASSPATGGRETQYF. CDR3 in DNA: TGTGCCAGCAGCCCAGCGACGGGGGGTCGAGAGACCCAGTACTTC.

The chain joins TRBV5-4 to TRBJ2-1; 12 bases fit TRBD2. The CDR3 totals 15 residues. V gave up 4 bases and J gave up 5 bases; unmatched junction bases: 4. CDR1 is SGHNT, CDR2 YYREEE, per germline (reference sequence). CDR3 nucleotide sequence: TGTGCCAGCAGCCGTGGACTAGCGGGAAACAATGAGCAGTTCTTC. This gives the protein CASSRGLAGNNEQFF.

The chain joins TRBV6-5 to TRBJ2-3, with D possibly being TRBD2 (5 bases). The CDR3 is 14 residues long. V gave up 0 bases and J gave up 4 bases, with 8 bases separating them. Germline V lookup: CDR1 MNHEY, CDR2 SVGAGI. CDR3 coding DNA: TGTGCCAGCAGTTACTCTGGGAGCCCAGATACGCAGTATTTT. Residues: CASSYSGSPDTQYF.

This clone was picked up one time. The rearrangement uses TRBV5-1 and TRBJ2-1; no clear D gene. Per the germline V gene, CDR1 is SGHRS and CDR2 is YFSETQ. Trimming took 1 base from V and 7 from J, leaving 12 bases between them. The CDR3 consists of 14 residues. The CDR3 reads CASSLPPPTNEQFF. The CDR3, as DNA: TGCGCCAGCAGCTTGCCCCCGCCTACTAATGAGCAGTTCTTC.

This rearrangement joins TRBV10-3 to TRBJ2-3; D ambiguous. The CDR3 is made up of 11 amino acids. Trimming shortened V by 6 bases and J by 3 bases, and 4 bases separated the two germline ends. CDR1 is ENHRY, CDR2 SYGVKD, per germline. The CDR3 region is CAIRATDTQYF. The CDR3 DNA follows: TGTGCCATCAGGGCAACAGATACGCAGTATTTT.

This clone was seen just once. This chain links TRBV11-2 with TRBJ2-7; the D gene is possibly TRBD2 (5 bases). CDR3 length: 14 amino acids. V dropped 5 bases and J dropped 3 bases, with 14 bases sitting between them. Per the germline V gene, CDR1 is SGHAT and CDR2 is FQNNGV. The CDR3 region is CASSPQWTYYEQYF. The DNA for the CDR3 is TGTGCCAGCAGCCCGCAGTGGACTTACTACGAGCAGTACTTC.